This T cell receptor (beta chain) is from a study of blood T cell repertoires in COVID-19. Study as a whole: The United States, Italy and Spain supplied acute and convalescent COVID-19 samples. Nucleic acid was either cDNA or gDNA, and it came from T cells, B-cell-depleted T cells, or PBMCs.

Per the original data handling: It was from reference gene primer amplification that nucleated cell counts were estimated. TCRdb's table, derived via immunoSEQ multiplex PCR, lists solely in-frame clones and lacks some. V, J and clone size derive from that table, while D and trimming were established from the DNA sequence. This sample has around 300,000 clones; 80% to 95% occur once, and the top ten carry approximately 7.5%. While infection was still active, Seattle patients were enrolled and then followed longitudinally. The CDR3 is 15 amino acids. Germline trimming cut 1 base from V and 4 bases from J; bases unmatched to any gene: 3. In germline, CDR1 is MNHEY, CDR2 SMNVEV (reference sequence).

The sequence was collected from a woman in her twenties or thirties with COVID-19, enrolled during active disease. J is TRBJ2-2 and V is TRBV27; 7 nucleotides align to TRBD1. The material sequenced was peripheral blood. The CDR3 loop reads CASSLLGGGTGELFF. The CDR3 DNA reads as TGTGCCAGCAGTTTATTAGGGGGCGGCACCGGGGAGCTGTTTTTT.